This T cell receptor (beta chain) was captured by sequencing in a study of graft-versus-host responses after intestinal transplantation (dated by TCRdb to about 2021). Regarding the complete study: Multivisceral, liver-intestinal, or isolated intestinal transplants were received by the recipients. Alloreactive clones were identified by sequencing pre-transplant mixed lymphocyte reaction products and comparing them with unstimulated pre-transplant donor and recipient T cells. The cohort enrolled about two dozen intestinal transplant recipients including one retransplant, and a few patients lacking pretransplant specimens were excluded. Every recipient was given anti-thymocyte globulin induction, then maintenance tacrolimus and steroids for about three years. After intestinal transplantation, graft-versus-host and host-versus-graft alloreactive T cell clones were followed in the graft, circulation and bone marrow using bulk TCR-beta CDR3 sequencing. Donor T cell macrochimerism was defined as a peak of at least 4% donor T cells among recipient peripheral blood mononuclear cells. Instead of going to the commercial service, samples from a few later patients were sequenced in-house on an Illumina MiSeq and processed with MiXCR. The investigation overall reported the following: Peak levels of circulating GvH clones were associated with declines in HvG clones early after transplant. GvH clones were found in recipient bone marrow, and some of the GvH clones appeared earlier in ileal mucosa or blood, which is consistent with an intestinal mucosal origin. Patients with donor T cell macrochimerism had high GvH to HvG T cell clonal ratios in their allografts. The relatively low number and heterogeneity of intestinal transplant patients limited the conclusions.

Trimming accounts for 0 bases at V and 2 bases at J, while the number of junction bases matched to no gene is 1. Including cysteine and phenylalanine, the CDR3 has 15 amino acids. Only the CDR3 region is kept as DNA, spanning 45 bases read in frame from base 1. From a lookup of the germline V gene, CDR1 and CDR2 are SGDLS and YYNGEE. As for this clone: It has no known antigen specificity. Per-nucleotide qualities are absent, and no much larger clonotype sits a single base away.

Library construction relied on the immunoSEQ multiplex PCR assay. In most patients, genomic DNA was isolated using the Qiagen DNeasy Blood and Tissue Kit and sent frozen to Adaptive Biotechnologies for TCR sequencing. Adaptive Biotechnologies carried out high-throughput TCR-beta CDR3 sequencing of genomic DNA for most patients. From the authors' description of their analysis: Adaptive's ImmunoSEQ software supplied the TCR sequencing data for 15 to 20 patients, while MiXCR and VDJtools were used to process a few other patients. To correct CD4 versus CD8 sorting errors, any sequence found in both subsets at a frequency ratio below 5:1 was removed. Because the origin of CDR3 nucleotide sequences shared between donor and recipient could not be assigned, those sequences were removed. Alloreactive clones required at least 2-fold expansion over unstimulated cells and minimum CFSE-low frequency of 0.002% (template counts) or 0.001% (read counts). Clones were considered mappable if detected in sequenced pre-transplant spleen, lymph node, or MLR CFSE-low populations of the donor or recipient. The cumulative frequency of alloreactive clones was calculated as a percentage of all sequences, weighted by copy number. TCRdb's version of the immuneACCESS table is confined to in-frame rearrangements and falls short of the full clone set. An unresolved V gene accounts for under half of the shortfall where checked; the remainder is of unknown origin. Clone size and V and J calls were adopted from that table, with D and trimming inferred from the DNA. In all, the sample holds more than 90,000 clones, and approximately 93% of those were seen once. The ten largest clonotypes hold 1.2% of the sample.

The sample's time point label is to be understood as: cells obtained before transplantation from donor or recipient. CD3+CD4+ and CD3+CD8+ populations were FACS-sorted from unstimulated pre-transplant donor and recipient cells taken from spleen or lymph nodes. The chain is made from TRBV9 and TRBJ2-7, and TRBD1 aligns with 11 junction nucleotides. The starting material was unstimulated CD8+ T cells sorted from spleen or lymph node cells, obtained before transplant. The TCR originated in a human donor who was the organ donor for an intestinal transplant. The bases are TGTGCCAGCAGCGTAGGGGACAGGGGGGCCTACGAGCAGTACTTC. This yields the protein CASSVGDRGAYEQYF. With the portions outside the CDR3 filled from the reference TRBV9 and TRBJ2-7 genes, the complete variable region becomes DSGVTQTPKHLITATGQRVTLRCSPRSGDLSVYWYQQSLDQGLQFLIQYYNGEERAKGNILERFSAQQFPDLHSELNLSSLELGDSALYFCASSVGDRGAYEQYFGPGTRLTVT.